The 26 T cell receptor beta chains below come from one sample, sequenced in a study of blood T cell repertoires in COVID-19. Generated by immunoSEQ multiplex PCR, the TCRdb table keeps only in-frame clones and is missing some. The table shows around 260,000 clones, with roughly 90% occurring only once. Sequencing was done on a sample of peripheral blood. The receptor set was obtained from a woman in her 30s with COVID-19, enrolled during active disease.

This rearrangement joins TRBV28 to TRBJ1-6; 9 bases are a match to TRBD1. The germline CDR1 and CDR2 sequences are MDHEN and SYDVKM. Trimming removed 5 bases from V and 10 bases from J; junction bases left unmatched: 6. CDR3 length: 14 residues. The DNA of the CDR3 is TGTGCCAGCAGTAGGACAGGGGTGGTATCACCCCTCCACTTT. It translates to CASSRTGVVSPLHF.

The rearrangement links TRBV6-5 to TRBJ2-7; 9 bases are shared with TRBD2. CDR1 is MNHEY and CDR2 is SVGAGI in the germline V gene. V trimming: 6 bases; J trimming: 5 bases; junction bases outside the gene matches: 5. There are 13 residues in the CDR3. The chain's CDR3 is CASSVSGSNEQYF. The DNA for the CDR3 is TGTGCCAGCAGCGTTAGCGGGAGCAACGAGCAGTACTTC.

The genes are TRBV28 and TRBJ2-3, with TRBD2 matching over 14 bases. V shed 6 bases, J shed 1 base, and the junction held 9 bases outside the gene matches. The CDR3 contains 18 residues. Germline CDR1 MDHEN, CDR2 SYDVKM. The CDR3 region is CASRNSGTSGRGTDTQYF. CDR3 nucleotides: TGTGCCAGCAGAAACTCCGGGACTAGCGGGAGAGGCACAGATACGCAGTATTTT.

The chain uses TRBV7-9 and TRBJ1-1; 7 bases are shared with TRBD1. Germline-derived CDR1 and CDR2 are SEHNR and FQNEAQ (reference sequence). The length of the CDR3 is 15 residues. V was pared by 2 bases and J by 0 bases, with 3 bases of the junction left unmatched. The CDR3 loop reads CASSLRDRVNTEAFF. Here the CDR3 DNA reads TGTGCCAGCAGCTTAAGGGACAGAGTGAACACTGAAGCTTTCTTT.

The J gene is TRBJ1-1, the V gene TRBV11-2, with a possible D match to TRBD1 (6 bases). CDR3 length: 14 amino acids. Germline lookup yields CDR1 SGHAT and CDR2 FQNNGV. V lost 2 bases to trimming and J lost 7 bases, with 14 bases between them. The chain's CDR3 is CASSLTGHFYEAFF. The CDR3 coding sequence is TGTGCCAGCAGCTTAACGGGACATTTTTATGAAGCTTTCTTT. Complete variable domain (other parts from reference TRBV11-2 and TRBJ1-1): EAGVAQSPRYKIIEKRQSVAFWCNPISGHATLYWYQQILGQGPKLLIQFQNNGVVDDSQLPKDRFSAERLKGVDSTLKIQPAKLEDSAVYLCASSLTGHFYEAFFGQGTRLTVV.

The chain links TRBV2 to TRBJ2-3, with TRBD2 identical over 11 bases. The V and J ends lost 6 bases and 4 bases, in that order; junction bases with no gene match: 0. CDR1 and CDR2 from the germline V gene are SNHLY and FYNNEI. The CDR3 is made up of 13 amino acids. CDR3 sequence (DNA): TGTGCCAGCAGACTAGCGGGAGCAGATACGCAGTATTTT. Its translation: CASRLAGADTQYF.

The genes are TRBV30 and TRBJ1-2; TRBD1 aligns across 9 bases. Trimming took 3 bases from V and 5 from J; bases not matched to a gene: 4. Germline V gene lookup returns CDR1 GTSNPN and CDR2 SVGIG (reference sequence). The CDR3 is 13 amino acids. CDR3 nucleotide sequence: TGTGCCTGGAGGGACAGGGGACAATATGGCTACACCTTC. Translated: CAWRDRGQYGYTF.

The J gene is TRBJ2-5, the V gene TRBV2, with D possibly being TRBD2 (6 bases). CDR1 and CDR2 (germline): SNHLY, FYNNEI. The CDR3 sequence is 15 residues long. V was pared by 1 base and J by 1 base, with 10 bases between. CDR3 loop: CASSEGGVAQETQYF. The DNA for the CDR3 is TGTGCCAGCAGTGAAGGGGGGGTGGCCCAAGAGACCCAGTACTTC.

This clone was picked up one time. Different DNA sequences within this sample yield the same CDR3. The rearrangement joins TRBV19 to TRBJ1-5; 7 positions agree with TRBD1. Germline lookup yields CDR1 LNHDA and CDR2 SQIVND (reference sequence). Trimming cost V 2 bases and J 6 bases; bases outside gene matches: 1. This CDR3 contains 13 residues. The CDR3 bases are TGTGCCAGTAGTATACAGGGGGGTCAGCCCCAGCATTTT. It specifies CASSIQGGQPQHF.

CDR3 sequence reads: CASSSSPEVANQPQHF. In nucleotides, the CDR3 is TGTGCCAGCAGTTCCTCCCCTGAGGTTGCCAATCAGCCCCAGCATTTT. The V gene is TRBV28, the J gene TRBJ1-5, with unresolved D. Deletions cut 4 bases from V and 3 bases from J, with 16 bases between. This CDR3 has 16 amino acids. Germline assignment: CDR1 MDHEN and CDR2 SYDVKM.

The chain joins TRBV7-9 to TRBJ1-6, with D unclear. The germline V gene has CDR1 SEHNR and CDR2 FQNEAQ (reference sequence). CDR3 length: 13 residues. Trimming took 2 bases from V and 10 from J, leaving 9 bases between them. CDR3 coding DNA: TGTGCCAGCAGCTTAATTGCAGAATCACCCCTCCACTTT. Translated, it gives CASSLIAESPLHF.

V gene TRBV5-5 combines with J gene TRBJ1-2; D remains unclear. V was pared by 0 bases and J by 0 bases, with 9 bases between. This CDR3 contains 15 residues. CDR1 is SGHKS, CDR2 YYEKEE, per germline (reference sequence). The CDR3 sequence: CASSLADTANYGYTF. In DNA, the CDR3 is TGTGCCAGCAGCTTGGCTGATACAGCTAACTATGGCTACACCTTC. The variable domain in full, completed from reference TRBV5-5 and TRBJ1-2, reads DAGVTQSPTHLIKTRGQQVTLRCSPISGHKSVSWYQQVLGQGPQFIFQYYEKEERGRGNFPDRFSARQFPNYSSELNVNALLLGDSALYLCASSLADTANYGYTFGSGTRLTVV.

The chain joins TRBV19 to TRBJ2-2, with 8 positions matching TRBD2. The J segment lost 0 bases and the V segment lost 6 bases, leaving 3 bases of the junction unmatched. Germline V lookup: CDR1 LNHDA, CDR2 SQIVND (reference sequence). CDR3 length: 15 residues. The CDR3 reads CASSVTSANTGELFF. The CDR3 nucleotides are TGTGCCAGTAGCGTGACTAGCGCGAACACCGGGGAGCTGTTTTTT.

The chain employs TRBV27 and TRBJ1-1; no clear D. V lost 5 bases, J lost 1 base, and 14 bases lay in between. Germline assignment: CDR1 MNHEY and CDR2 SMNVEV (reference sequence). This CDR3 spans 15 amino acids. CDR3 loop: CASSPTGGWNTEAFF. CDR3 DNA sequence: TGTGCCAGCAGTCCGACGGGTGGGTGGAACACTGAAGCTTTCTTT.

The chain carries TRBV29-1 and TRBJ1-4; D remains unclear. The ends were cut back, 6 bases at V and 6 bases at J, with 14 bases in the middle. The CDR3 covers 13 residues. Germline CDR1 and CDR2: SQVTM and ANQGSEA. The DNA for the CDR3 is TGCAGCGTGGGCATGTACGGGGATGAAAAACTGTTTTTT. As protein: CSVGMYGDEKLFF.

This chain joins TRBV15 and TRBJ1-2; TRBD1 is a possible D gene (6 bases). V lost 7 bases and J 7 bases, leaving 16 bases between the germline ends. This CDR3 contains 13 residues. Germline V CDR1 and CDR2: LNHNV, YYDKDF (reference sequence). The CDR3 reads CATTQGIGRGYTF. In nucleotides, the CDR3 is TGTGCCACCACCCAGGGGATAGGTCGTGGCTACACCTTC. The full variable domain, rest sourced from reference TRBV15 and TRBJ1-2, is DAMVIQNPRYQVTQFGKPVTLSCSQTLNHNVMYWYQQKSSQAPKLLFHYYDKDFNNEADTPDNFQSRRPNTSFCFLDIRSPGLGDTAMYLCATTQGIGRGYTFGSGTRLTVV.

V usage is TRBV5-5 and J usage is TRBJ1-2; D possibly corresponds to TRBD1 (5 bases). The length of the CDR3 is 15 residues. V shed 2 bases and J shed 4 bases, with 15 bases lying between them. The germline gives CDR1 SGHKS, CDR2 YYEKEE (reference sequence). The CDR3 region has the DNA TGTGCCAGCAGCTTCGATACACAGGCGTCCTATGGCTACACCTTC. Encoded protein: CASSFDTQASYGYTF.

This CDR3 reads CAISESGAGVAGEQFF. The CDR3 nucleotides are TGTGCCATCAGTGAGTCAGGAGCGGGAGTGGCCGGAGAGCAGTTCTTC. The chain is built from TRBV10-3 and TRBJ2-1; TRBD2 agrees at 8 bases. This CDR3 is 16 amino acids long. The V gene's germline CDR1 is ENHRY and CDR2 SYGVKD. After removal of 0 bases from V and 10 bases from J, the junction contained 11 bases not matched to a gene.

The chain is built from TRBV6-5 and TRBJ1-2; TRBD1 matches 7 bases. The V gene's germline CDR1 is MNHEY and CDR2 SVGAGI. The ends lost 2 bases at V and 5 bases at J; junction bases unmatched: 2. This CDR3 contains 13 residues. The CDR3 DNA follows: TGTGCCAGCAGTTACGACAGGGCTTATGGCTACACCTTC. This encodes CASSYDRAYGYTF.

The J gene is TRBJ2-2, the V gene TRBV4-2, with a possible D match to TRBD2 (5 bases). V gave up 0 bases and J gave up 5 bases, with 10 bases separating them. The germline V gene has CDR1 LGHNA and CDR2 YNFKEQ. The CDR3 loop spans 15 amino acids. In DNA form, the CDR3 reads TGTGCCAGCAGCCAAGAGGCCCGAGGGACCGGGGAGCTGTTTTTT. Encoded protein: CASSQEARGTGELFF.

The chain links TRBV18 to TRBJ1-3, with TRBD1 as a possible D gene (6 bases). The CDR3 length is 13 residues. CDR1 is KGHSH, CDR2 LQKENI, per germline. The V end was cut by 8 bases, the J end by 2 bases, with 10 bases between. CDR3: CASVQGTGNTIYF. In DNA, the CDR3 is TGTGCCAGCGTGCAGGGGACTGGAAACACCATATATTTT. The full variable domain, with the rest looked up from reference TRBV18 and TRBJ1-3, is NAGVMQNPRHLVRRRGQEARLRCSPMKGHSHVYWYRQLPEEGLKFMVYLQKENIIDESGMPKERFSAEFPKEGPSILRIQQVVRGDSAAYFCASVQGTGNTIYFGEGSWLTVV.

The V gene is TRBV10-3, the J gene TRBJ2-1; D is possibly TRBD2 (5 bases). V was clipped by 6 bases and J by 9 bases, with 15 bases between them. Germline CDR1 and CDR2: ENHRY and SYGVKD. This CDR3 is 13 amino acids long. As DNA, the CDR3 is TGTGCCATCAGAGGAGGTACCATGGGTGAGCAGTTCTTC. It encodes CAIRGGTMGEQFF.

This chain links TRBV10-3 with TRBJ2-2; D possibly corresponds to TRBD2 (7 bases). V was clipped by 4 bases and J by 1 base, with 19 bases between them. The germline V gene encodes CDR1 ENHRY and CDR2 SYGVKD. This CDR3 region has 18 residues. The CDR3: CAISADGGGVGNTGELFF. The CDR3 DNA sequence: TGTGCCATCAGTGCAGATGGAGGGGGGGTTGGGAACACCGGGGAGCTGTTTTTT.

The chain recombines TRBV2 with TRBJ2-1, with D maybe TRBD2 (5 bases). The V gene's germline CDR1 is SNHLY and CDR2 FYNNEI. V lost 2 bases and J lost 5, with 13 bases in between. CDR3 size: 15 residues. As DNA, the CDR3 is TGTGCCAGCAGTGAACTAGCAGCTACTAACAATGAGCAGTTCTTC. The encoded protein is CASSELAATNNEQFF.

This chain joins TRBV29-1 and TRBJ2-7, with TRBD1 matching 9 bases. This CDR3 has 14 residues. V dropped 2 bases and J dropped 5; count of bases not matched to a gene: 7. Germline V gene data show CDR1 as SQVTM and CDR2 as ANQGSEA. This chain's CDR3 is CSVELGQGGDEQYF. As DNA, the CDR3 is TGCAGCGTTGAACTGGGACAGGGAGGCGACGAGCAGTACTTC.

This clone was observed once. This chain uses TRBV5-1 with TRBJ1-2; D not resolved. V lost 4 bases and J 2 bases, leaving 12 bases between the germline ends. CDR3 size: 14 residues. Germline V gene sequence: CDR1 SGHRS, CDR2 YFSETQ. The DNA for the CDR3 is TGCGCCAGCAGCCCTTGGAGATCCAACTATGGCTACACCTTC. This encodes CASSPWRSNYGYTF.